Presented here are 15 T cell receptor beta chains from one specimen sequenced in a study of post-analysis software for immune sequencing data. TCR beta cDNA libraries had unique molecular identifiers. Each CDR3 protein gets one entry after TCRdb re-called the PCR reads with MiXCR. The sample contains fewer than 900,000 distinct CDR3 sequences, 40% to 55% of which appear only once. Notes on the study in general: Several TRBV segments (TRBV5-6, TRBV5-1 and TRBV20-1 among them) occurred more frequently in patients than in controls.

These TCRs are of unknown antigen specificity. The sequenced sample consisted of blood. Receptor source: a girl aged 5-17 years with multiple sclerosis.

In its sample, this clonotype was seen a few times. The chain is built from TRBV6-5 and TRBJ2-1; D perhaps matches TRBD2 (6 bases). The J call may be mistaken, given a closer DNA end match to TRBJ2-7. The germline gives CDR1 MNHEY, CDR2 SVGAGI. The CDR3 extends over 12 amino acids. The CDR3, as DNA: TGTGCCAGCAGTTACATGGGGAGGGAGCAGTACTTC. As protein: CASSYMGREQYF.

The chain has TRBV3-1 and TRBJ2-3; D is ambiguous. The V gene's germline CDR1 is LGHDT and CDR2 YNNKEL (reference sequence). Trimming stripped 1 base from V and 3 bases from J, with 17 bases between. The CDR3 has 17 amino acids. For the CDR3, the DNA is TGTGCCAGCAGCCAAGTAGGCGCCAACGTGGGGACAGATACGCAGTATTTT. This translates into CASSQVGANVGTDTQYF.

V and J are TRBV4-1 and TRBJ2-1, with no clear D. Germline V lookup: CDR1 MGHRA, CDR2 YSYEKL. The CDR3 loop spans 13 amino acids. V dropped 0 bases and J dropped 5 bases, with 5 bases sitting between them. The DNA of the CDR3 is TGCGCCAGCAGCCAAGATAGGGACAATGAGCAGTTCTTC. Translation gives CASSQDRDNEQFF.

The chain employs TRBV6-5 and TRBJ1-5; 8 bases agree with TRBD1. The CDR3 spans 14 residues. The V segment lost 8 bases and the J segment 5 bases; nucleotides outside the gene matches: 8. Germline assignment: CDR1 MNHEY and CDR2 SVGAGI. CDR3 residues: CASSYGQGYQPQHF. DNA of the CDR3: TGTGCCAGCTCCTACGGACAGGGCTATCAGCCCCAGCATTTT.

This clonotype came up many times. One end of the junction does not line up with germline, which may come from a read error. This chain uses TRBV6-6 with TRBJ1-2; no clear D gene. The CDR3 spans 13 residues. CDR1 is MNHNY, CDR2 SVGAGI, per germline (reference sequence). The CDR3 region has the DNA TGTGCCAGCAGCTACTCAGATGGTCGTGGCTACACCTTC. This codes for CASSYSDGRGYTF.

The chain joins TRBV4-1 to TRBJ2-7; 8 bases line up with TRBD2. This CDR3 is 18 amino acids long. Germline V gives CDR1 MGHRA, CDR2 YSYEKL. Losses at the gene ends were 1 base for V and 1 base for J; bases not matched to a gene: 12. The CDR3 bases are TGCGCCAGCAGCCAAGGGCCACTACTAGCGGCAAGGTCCTACGAGCAGTACTTC. It translates to CASSQGPLLAARSYEQYF.

This clonotype came up many times. The chain combines TRBV12-3 or TRBV12-4 with TRBJ2-1; D ambiguous. The CDR3 consists of 13 residues. Trimming removed 2 bases from V and 2 bases from J, with 4 bases in between. The DNA for the CDR3 is TGTGCCAGCAGTTTACGGGCCTACAATGAGCAGTTCTTC. Translation gives CASSLRAYNEQFF.

This chain links TRBV7-6 with TRBJ2-7; possible D gene TRBD2, 7 bases. This CDR3 contains 13 residues. V was pared by 5 bases and J by 7 bases, with 15 bases between. CDR1 is SGHVS and CDR2 is FNYEAQ in the germline V gene. The DNA for the CDR3 is TGTGCCAGCAGCCGCAAGGAGGGGGGGGAGCAGTACTTC. Protein product: CASSRKEGGEQYF.

The chain uses TRBV27 and TRBJ1-6; D perhaps matches TRBD1 (6 bases). V shed 0 bases and J shed 10 bases, with 13 bases lying between them. Germline lookup yields CDR1 MNHEY and CDR2 SMNVEV (reference sequence). This CDR3 is 15 amino acids long. The CDR3 loop reads CASSLSHTGNSPLHF. CDR3 DNA: TGTGCCAGCAGTTTATCCCATACAGGGAACTCACCCCTCCACTTT.

This clonotype was seen a handful of times. The chain is built from TRBV12-3 or TRBV12-4 and TRBJ1-2; maybe TRBD1 (5 bases). V was shortened by 6 bases and J by 7 bases, with 21 bases between the two germline ends. There are 15 residues in the CDR3. The CDR3 nucleotides are TGTGCCAGCAGCCTAATTCCGGGACGGCGGGTTGGCTACACCTTC. Amino acid sequence: CASSLIPGRRVGYTF.

This chain joins TRBV3-1 and TRBJ2-7; D might be TRBD1 (6 bases). CDR3 size: 13 residues. Germline CDR1 LGHDT, CDR2 YNNKEL (reference sequence). The V gene lost 3 bases and the J gene lost 7 bases, with 13 bases spanning the gap. This CDR3 reads CASSQGQVGEQYF. The CDR3 nucleotides read TGTGCCAGCAGCCAGGGACAAGTGGGGGAGCAGTACTTC.

This clonotype appeared a few times. The rearrangement uses TRBV11-2 and TRBJ2-4; D not resolved. The end of the DNA aligns better with TRBJ2-7, so the J call may be wrong. This CDR3 contains 14 residues. Germline-derived CDR1 and CDR2 are SGHAT and FQNNGV. The CDR3 DNA follows: TGTGCCAGCAGCTTAGCTGGGTCCCCCTACGAGCAGTACTTC. This translates into CASSLAGSPYEQYF.

The chain carries TRBV5-1 and TRBJ1-1; D not resolved. V gave up 0 bases and J gave up 5 bases, with 11 bases separating them. The germline gives CDR1 SGHRS, CDR2 YFSETQ. The CDR3 spans 14 residues. The CDR3 region has the DNA TGCGCCAGCAGCTTGGCCGGCCGGGAGACTGAAGCTTTCTTT. Protein product: CASSLAGRETEAFF. Combining the CDR3 with reference TRBV5-1 and TRBJ1-1 gives the whole variable domain KAGVTQTPRYLIKTRGQQVTLSCSPISGHRSVSWYQQTPGQGLQFLFEYFSETQRNKGNFPGRFSGRQFSNSRSEMNVSTLELGDSALYLCASSLAGRETEAFFGQGTRLTVV.

This clonotype was seen just once. The chain joins TRBV3-1 to TRBJ1-2; perhaps TRBD1 as D (5 bases). Germline assignment: CDR1 LGHDT and CDR2 YNNKEL (reference sequence). The germline V and J ends were trimmed by 2 bases and 0 bases, with 10 bases remaining between them. This CDR3 spans 15 amino acids. CDR3 in amino acids: CASSQSGPANYGYTF. The CDR3 DNA is TGTGCCAGCAGCCAATCGGGACCAGCTAACTATGGCTACACCTTC.

This chain connects TRBV29-1 to TRBJ2-5; D is unresolved. V lost 0 bases to trimming and J lost 7 bases, with 6 bases between them. The CDR3 runs to 11 residues. Looked up from germline, CDR1 is SQVTM and CDR2 is ANQGSEA. The CDR3 bases are TGCAGCGTTGAAGATCTTGGGACCCAGTACTTC. Translated: CSVEDLGTQYF.